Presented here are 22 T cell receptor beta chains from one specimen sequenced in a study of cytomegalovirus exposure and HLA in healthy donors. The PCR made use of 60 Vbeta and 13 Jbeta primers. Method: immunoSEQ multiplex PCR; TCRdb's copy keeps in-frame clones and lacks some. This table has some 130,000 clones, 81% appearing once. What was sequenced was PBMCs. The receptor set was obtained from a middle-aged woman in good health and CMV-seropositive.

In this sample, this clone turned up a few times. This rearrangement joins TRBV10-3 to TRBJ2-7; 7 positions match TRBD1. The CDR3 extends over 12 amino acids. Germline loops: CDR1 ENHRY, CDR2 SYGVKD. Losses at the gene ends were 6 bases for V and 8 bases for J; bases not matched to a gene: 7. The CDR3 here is CAIREAGGKQYF. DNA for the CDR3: TGTGCCATCAGAGAGGCAGGGGGAAAGCAGTACTTC.

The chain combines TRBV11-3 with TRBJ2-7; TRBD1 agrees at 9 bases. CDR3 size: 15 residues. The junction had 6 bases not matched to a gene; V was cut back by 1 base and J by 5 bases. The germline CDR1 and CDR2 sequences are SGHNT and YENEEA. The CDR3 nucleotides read TGTGCCAGCAGCTTAGCGGGACAGGGTCTGCACGAGCAGTACTTC. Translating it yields CASSLAGQGLHEQYF.

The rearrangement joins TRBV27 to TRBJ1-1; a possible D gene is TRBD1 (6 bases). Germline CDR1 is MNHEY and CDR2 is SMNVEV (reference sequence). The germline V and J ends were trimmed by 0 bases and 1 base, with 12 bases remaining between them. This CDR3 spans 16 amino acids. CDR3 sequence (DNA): TGTGCCAGCAGTTTATCGGGGAGGGGGGGGAACACTGAAGCTTTCTTT. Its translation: CASSLSGRGGNTEAFF.

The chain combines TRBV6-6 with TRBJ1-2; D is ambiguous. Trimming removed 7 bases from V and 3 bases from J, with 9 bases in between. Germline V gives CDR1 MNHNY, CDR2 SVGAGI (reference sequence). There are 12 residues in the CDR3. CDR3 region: CASKITDYGYTF. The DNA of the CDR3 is TGTGCCAGCAAGATAACAGACTATGGCTACACCTTC.

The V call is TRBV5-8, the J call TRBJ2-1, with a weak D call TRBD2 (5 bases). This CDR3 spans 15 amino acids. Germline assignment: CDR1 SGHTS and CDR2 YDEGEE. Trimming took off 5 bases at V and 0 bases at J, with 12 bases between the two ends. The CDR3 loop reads CASSYGVSSYNEQFF. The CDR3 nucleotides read TGTGCCAGCAGTTACGGGGTCAGCTCCTACAATGAGCAGTTCTTC.

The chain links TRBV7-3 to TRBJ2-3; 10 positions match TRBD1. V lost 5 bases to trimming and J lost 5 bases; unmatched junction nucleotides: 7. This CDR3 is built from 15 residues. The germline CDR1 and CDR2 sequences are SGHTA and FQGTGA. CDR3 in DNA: TGTGCCAGCAGCATAGGGACAGGGGTGGTAGATACGCAGTATTTT. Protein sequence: CASSIGTGVVDTQYF.

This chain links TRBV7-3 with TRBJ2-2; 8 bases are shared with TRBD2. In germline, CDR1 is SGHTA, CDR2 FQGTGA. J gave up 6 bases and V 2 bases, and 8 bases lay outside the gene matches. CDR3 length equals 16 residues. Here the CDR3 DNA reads TGTGCCAGCAGCTTAGGTGCGAGCGGGAGCGCCGGGGAGCTGTTTTTT. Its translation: CASSLGASGSAGELFF.

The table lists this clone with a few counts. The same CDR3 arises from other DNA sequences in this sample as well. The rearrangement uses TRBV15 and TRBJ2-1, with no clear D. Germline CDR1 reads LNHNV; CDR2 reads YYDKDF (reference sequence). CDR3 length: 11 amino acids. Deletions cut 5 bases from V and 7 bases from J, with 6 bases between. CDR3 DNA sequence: TGTGCCACCAGCGGCAGGAATGAGCAGTTCTTC. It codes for CATSGRNEQFF. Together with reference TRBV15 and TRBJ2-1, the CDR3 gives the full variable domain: DAMVIQNPRYQVTQFGKPVTLSCSQTLNHNVMYWYQQKSSQAPKLLFHYYDKDFNNEADTPDNFQSRRPNTSFCFLDIRSPGLGDTAMYLCATSGRNEQFFGPGTRLTVL.

CDR3 DNA sequence: TGTGCCAGCTCACCTTTGTGGACAGGGGAGTATTTT. It encodes CASSPLWTGEYF. The chain employs TRBV18 and TRBJ2-3, with 9 positions matching TRBD1. CDR3 length: 12 residues. Germline-derived CDR1 and CDR2 are KGHSH and LQKENI. The J segment lost 13 bases and the V segment lost 3 bases, leaving 5 bases of the junction unmatched. Based on the CDR3 plus reference TRBV18 and TRBJ2-3, the full variable domain is NAGVMQNPRHLVRRRGQEARLRCSPMKGHSHVYWYRQLPEEGLKFMVYLQKENIIDESGMPKERFSAEFPKEGPSILRIQQVVRGDSAAYFCASSPLWTGEYFGPGTRLTVL.

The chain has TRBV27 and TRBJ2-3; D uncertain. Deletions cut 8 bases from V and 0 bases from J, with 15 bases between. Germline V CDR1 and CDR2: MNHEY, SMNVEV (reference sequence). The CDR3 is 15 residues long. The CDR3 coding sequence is TGTGCCAGCGTCCCCCGCGGCTCTAGCACAGATACGCAGTATTTT. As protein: CASVPRGSSTDTQYF.

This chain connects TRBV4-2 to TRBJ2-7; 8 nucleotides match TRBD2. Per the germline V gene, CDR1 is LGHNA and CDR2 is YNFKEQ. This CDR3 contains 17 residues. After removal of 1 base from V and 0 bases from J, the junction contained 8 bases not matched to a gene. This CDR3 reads CASSQGSAGGVSYEQYF. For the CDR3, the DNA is TGTGCCAGCAGCCAAGGCTCGGCGGGAGGAGTCTCCTACGAGCAGTACTTC.

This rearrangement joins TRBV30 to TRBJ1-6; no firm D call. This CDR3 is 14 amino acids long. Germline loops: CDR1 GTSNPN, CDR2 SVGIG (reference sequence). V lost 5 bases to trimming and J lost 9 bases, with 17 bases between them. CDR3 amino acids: CAWGLSSTASPLHF. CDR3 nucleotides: TGTGCCTGGGGGTTAAGCTCGACTGCTTCACCCCTCCACTTT.

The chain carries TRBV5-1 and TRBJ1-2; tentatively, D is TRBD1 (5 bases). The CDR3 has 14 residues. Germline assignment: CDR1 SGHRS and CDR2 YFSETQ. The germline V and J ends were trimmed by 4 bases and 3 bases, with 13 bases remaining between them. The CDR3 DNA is TGCGCCAGCAGCCCCCCGTTAGGGGACTATGGCTACACCTTC. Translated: CASSPPLGDYGYTF.

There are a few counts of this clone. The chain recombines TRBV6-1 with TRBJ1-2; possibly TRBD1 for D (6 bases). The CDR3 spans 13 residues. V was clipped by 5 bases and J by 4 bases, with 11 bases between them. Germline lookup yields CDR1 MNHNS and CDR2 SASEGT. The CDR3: CASSPPGVYGYTF. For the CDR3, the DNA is TGTGCCAGCAGTCCGCCAGGGGTCTATGGCTACACCTTC.

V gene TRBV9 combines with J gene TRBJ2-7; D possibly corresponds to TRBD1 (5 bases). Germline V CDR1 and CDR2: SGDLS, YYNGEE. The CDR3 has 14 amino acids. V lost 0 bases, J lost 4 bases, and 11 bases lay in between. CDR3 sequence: CASSVEGATYEQYF. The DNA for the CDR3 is TGTGCCAGCAGCGTAGAAGGGGCCACATACGAGCAGTACTTC.

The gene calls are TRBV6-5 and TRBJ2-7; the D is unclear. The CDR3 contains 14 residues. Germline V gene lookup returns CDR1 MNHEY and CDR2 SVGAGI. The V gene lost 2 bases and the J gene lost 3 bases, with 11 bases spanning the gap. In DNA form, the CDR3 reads TGTGCCAGCAGTTACCCGCGAGTCAACTACGAGCAGTACTTC. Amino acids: CASSYPRVNYEQYF.

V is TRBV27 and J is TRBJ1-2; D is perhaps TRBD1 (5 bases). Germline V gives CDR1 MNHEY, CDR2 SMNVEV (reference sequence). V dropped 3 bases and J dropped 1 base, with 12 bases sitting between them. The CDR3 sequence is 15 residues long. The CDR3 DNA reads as TGTGCCAGCAGTTTGCTGGGGGGGGATAACTATGGCTACACCTTC. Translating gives CASSLLGGDNYGYTF.

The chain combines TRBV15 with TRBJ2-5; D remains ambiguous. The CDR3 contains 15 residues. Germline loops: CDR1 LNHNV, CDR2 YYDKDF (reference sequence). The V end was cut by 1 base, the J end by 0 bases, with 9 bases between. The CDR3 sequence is CATSRVPGHQETQYF. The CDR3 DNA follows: TGTGCCACCAGCAGAGTTCCAGGCCACCAAGAGACCCAGTACTTC.

The CDR3 coding sequence is TGTGCCATCAGTGACTCGGACAGGGGGCACCAGCCCCAGCATTTT. This translates into CAISDSDRGHQPQHF. The V call is TRBV10-3, the J call TRBJ1-5, with 11 bases fitting TRBD1. CDR1 ENHRY and CDR2 SYGVKD come from the germline V gene. The CDR3 runs to 15 residues. Germline trimming cut 3 bases from V and 7 bases from J; bases unmatched to any gene: 5.

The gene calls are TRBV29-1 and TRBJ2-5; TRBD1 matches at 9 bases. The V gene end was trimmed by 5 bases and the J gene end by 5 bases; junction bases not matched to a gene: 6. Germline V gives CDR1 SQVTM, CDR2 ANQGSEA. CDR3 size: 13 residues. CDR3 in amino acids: CSVLTGGMETQYF. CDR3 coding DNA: TGCAGCGTTCTCACAGGGGGCATGGAGACCCAGTACTTC.

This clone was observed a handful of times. CDR3 DNA sequence: TGTGCCATCAGTGGAGGACTAGCGGGGACCTACGAGCAGTACTTC. It codes for CAISGGLAGTYEQYF. The genes are TRBV10-3 and TRBJ2-7, with 12 bases aligning to TRBD2. Unmatched junction bases numbered 3, after V lost 4 bases and J lost 2 bases. Germline values: CDR1 ENHRY, CDR2 SYGVKD. The length of the CDR3 is 15 residues.

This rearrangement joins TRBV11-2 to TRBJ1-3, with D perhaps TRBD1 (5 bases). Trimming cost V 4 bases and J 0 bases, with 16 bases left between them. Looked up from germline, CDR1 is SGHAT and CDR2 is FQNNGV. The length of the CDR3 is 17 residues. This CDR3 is CASSSLRGRGSGNTIYF. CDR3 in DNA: TGTGCCAGCAGCTCCCTTAGGGGCCGAGGCTCTGGAAACACCATATATTTT.